One and the same sample provided the 30 T cell receptor beta chains below, sequenced in a study of T-cell reconstitution after alpha-beta-depleted transplantation in children. TCRbeta library preparation incorporated unique molecular identifiers. TCRdb processed the PCR reads anew with MiXCR; each CDR3 protein has one entry. The data contain about 110,000 distinct CDR3 sequences, roughly 6.1% of them singletons. Here the sequenced sample was PBMCs, mostly from graft donor cells, taken 360 days after TCRalphabeta/CD19-depleted stem cell transplant. Every receptor here comes from a male patient between 2 and 15 years old who had a stem cell transplant for acute lymphoblastic leukemia, so the T cells may come from the graft donor.

This clonotype was seen ten or more times. This sequence joins TRBV5-1 and TRBJ2-7; TRBD1 matches 9 bases. The CDR3 spans 13 residues. From germline, CDR1 is SGHRS and CDR2 YFSETQ. J lost 5 bases, V lost 7 bases, and 7 bases had no gene match. In DNA form, the CDR3 reads TGCGCCAGCTACAGGACAGGGGTTAACGAGCAGTACTTC. Translated, it gives CASYRTGVNEQYF.

This clonotype was seen a handful of times. V is TRBV20-1 and J is TRBJ2-1; tentatively, D is TRBD2 (6 bases). The CDR3 is 11 amino acids. Between the trimmed V and J ends, which lost 5 bases and 7 bases, there was a span of 9 bases. Germline V gene sequence: CDR1 DFQATT, CDR2 SNEGSKA (reference sequence). The CDR3 loop is CSAAGRNEQFF. The CDR3 bases are TGCAGTGCTGCGGGACGGAATGAGCAGTTCTTC.

V gene TRBV7-9 combines with J gene TRBJ2-2, with TRBD2 matching 7 bases. After removal of 1 base from V and 7 bases from J, the junction contained 6 bases not matched to a gene. CDR3 length: 15 residues. CDR1 and CDR2 (germline): SEHNR, FQNEAQ (reference sequence). CDR3 region: CASSLGGGSIGELFF. The DNA of the CDR3 is TGTGCCAGCAGCTTAGGAGGCGGGAGTATCGGGGAGCTGTTTTTT.

Many counts were recorded for this clonotype. At one of its ends the junction is not consistent with the germline gene, which may arise from a read error. In nucleotides, the CDR3 is TGTGCCAGCAGCTTAGAAACAGGAAGGCCACCCTTC. The encoded protein is CASSLETGRPPF. The rearrangement joins TRBV7-8 to TRBJ2-7; tentatively, D is TRBD1 (5 bases). Germline lookup yields CDR1 SGHVS and CDR2 FQNEAQ. The CDR3 consists of 12 residues.

This chain links TRBV27 with TRBJ2-3, with 10 positions matching TRBD2. Germline V gene lookup returns CDR1 MNHEY and CDR2 SMNVEV (reference sequence). CDR3 size: 15 residues. V was clipped by 6 bases and J by 2 bases; unmatched bases: 5. CDR3 bases: TGTGCCAGCAGCCTTAGCGGGAGGTCCACAGATACGCAGTATTTT. Translating gives CASSLSGRSTDTQYF.

V gene TRBV10-3 combines with J gene TRBJ1-1; D gene ambiguous. With 10 bases removed from V and 1 base from J, the gap between germline ends came to 7 bases. Germline CDR1 is ENHRY and CDR2 is SYGVKD. The CDR3 sequence is 11 residues long. This CDR3 is CATVKNTEAFF. The CDR3 DNA sequence: TGTGCCACCGTCAAGAACACTGAAGCTTTCTTT.

This sequence joins TRBV3-1 and TRBJ2-2; 7 nucleotides line up with TRBD1. The CDR3 consists of 16 residues. CDR1 is LGHDT, CDR2 YNNKEL, per germline (reference sequence). V trimming: 4 bases; J trimming: 1 base; junction bases outside the gene matches: 6. DNA of the CDR3: TGTGCCAGCAGCCGACCGGACAGGCGGAACACCGGGGAGCTGTTTTTT. Translation gives CASSRPDRRNTGELFF.

This clonotype came up a few times. This chain connects TRBV10-3 to TRBJ1-1; D not certain. CDR1 and CDR2 from the germline V gene are ENHRY and SYGVKD. Trimming cost V 3 bases and J 4 bases, with 12 bases left between them. This CDR3 comprises 14 residues. CDR3 DNA: TGTGCCATCAGTGAATATGGGGAAGGCACTGAAGCTTTCTTT. Translating gives CAISEYGEGTEAFF.

This clonotype was recorded a few times. This rearrangement joins TRBV7-6 to TRBJ1-1; no clear D gene. V was shortened by 5 bases and J by 0 bases, with 4 bases between the two germline ends. This CDR3 region has 12 residues. The germline CDR1 and CDR2 sequences are SGHVS and FNYEAQ. The CDR3 reads CASSPLNTEAFF. CDR3 in DNA: TGTGCCAGCAGCCCGTTGAACACTGAAGCTTTCTTT.

This clonotype was counted at least ten times. This chain links TRBV4-3 with TRBJ2-3; 10 positions agree with TRBD1. V shed 3 bases and J 0 bases; nucleotides not matched to a gene: 3. Germline V lookup: CDR1 LGHNA, CDR2 YSLEER. The CDR3 loop spans 16 amino acids. CDR3 nucleotide sequence: TGCGCCAGCAGCCAGCGACAGGGGGCTAGCACAGATACGCAGTATTTT. Its protein product is CASSQRQGASTDTQYF.

This clonotype was recorded at least ten times. V and J are TRBV9 and TRBJ1-6; the D gene is possibly TRBD1 (5 bases). V was shortened by 4 bases and J by 7 bases, with 12 bases between the two germline ends. Germline CDR1 is SGDLS and CDR2 is YYNGEE. The CDR3 consists of 14 residues. The CDR3 is CASSPGTANSPLHF. The CDR3 DNA reads as TGTGCCAGCAGCCCCGGGACGGCCAATTCACCCCTCCACTTT.

This clonotype was observed at least ten times. This rearrangement joins TRBV7-9 to TRBJ2-2, with 9 bases lining up with TRBD1. Germline values: CDR1 SEHNR, CDR2 FQNEAQ (reference sequence). The CDR3 runs 15 residues. V lost 1 base to trimming and J lost 5 bases; unmatched junction nucleotides: 2. CDR3 amino acids: CASSLDRGRTGELFF. CDR3 in DNA: TGTGCCAGCAGCTTAGACAGGGGGCGGACCGGGGAGCTGTTTTTT.

This clonotype has more than one count but fewer than ten. The rearrangement uses TRBV7-6 and TRBJ1-6; 8 nucleotides match TRBD1. The CDR3 spans 13 residues. V was clipped by 4 bases and J by 7 bases; unmatched bases: 0. From germline, CDR1 is SGHVS and CDR2 FNYEAQ. The CDR3 loop reads CASSWDRNSPLHF. In DNA, the CDR3 is TGTGCCAGCAGCTGGGACAGGAATTCACCCCTCCACTTT.

This clonotype was seen many times. The chain links TRBV6-1 to TRBJ1-2, with D possibly being TRBD1 (5 bases). This CDR3 region has 15 residues. V was clipped by 6 bases and J by 1 base, with 15 bases between them. Germline assignment: CDR1 MNHNS and CDR2 SASEGT. The CDR3 loop is CASSSGTAYNYGYTF. The CDR3, as DNA: TGTGCCAGCAGCTCCGGGACCGCTTATAACTATGGCTACACCTTC.

This clonotype was detected ten times or more. The V call is TRBV18, the J call TRBJ2-4; 7 bases fit TRBD2. V dropped 0 bases and J dropped 1; count of bases not matched to a gene: 3. The CDR3 has 16 residues. Germline assignment: CDR1 KGHSH and CDR2 LQKENI. Written as DNA, the CDR3 is TGTGCCAGCTCACCACCGGGGAGGGCGGCCAAAAACATTCAGTACTTC. It translates to CASSPPGRAAKNIQYF. Complete variable domain (other parts from reference TRBV18 and TRBJ2-4): NAGVMQNPRHLVRRRGQEARLRCSPMKGHSHVYWYRQLPEEGLKFMVYLQKENIIDESGMPKERFSAEFPKEGPSILRIQQVVRGDSAAYFCASSPPGRAAKNIQYFGAGTRLSVL.

The gene calls are TRBV4-1 and TRBJ2-7; 12 positions agree with TRBD1. This CDR3 region has 15 residues. The junction had 6 bases not matched to a gene; V was cut back by 5 bases and J by 4 bases. Looked up from germline, CDR1 is MGHRA and CDR2 is YSYEKL. This chain's CDR3 is CASSYRDRGQYEQYF. The CDR3 DNA follows: TGCGCCAGCAGCTACCGGGACAGGGGGCAATACGAGCAGTACTTC.

This clonotype has a handful of counts. The rearrangement uses TRBV10-3 and TRBJ1-2; 9 nucleotides match TRBD1. The V and J ends lost 4 bases and 4 bases, in that order; junction bases with no gene match: 10. The CDR3 sequence is 16 residues long. Germline V gives CDR1 ENHRY, CDR2 SYGVKD. Written as DNA, the CDR3 is TGTGCCATCAGTGGATCCGGGACAGGGCTTTTCTATGGCTACACCTTC. The encoded protein is CAISGSGTGLFYGYTF.

This clonotype was seen many times. J is TRBJ2-2 and V is TRBV10-3, with D unresolved. Between the trimmed V and J ends, which lost 10 bases and 6 bases, there was a span of 6 bases. There are 10 residues in the CDR3. Germline values: CDR1 ENHRY, CDR2 SYGVKD. The CDR3 DNA reads TGTGCCACCGCCGCCGGGGAGCTGTTTTTT. The encoded protein is CATAAGELFF.

This clonotype was picked up many times. The rearrangement joins TRBV29-1 to TRBJ1-1; maybe TRBD1 (5 bases). The CDR3 is 13 residues long. Trimming cost V 6 bases and J 0 bases, with 11 bases left between them. The germline gives CDR1 SQVTM, CDR2 ANQGSEA. This CDR3 reads CSVLRQLNTEAFF. In DNA, the CDR3 is TGCAGCGTGCTCAGACAGCTGAACACTGAAGCTTTCTTT.

This clonotype has at least ten counts. The V call is TRBV7-9, the J call TRBJ2-3; D ambiguous. Germline assignment: CDR1 SEHNR and CDR2 FQNEAQ (reference sequence). The CDR3 loop spans 12 amino acids. V was pared by 3 bases and J by 6 bases, with 7 bases between. The CDR3 protein is CASSFETDTQYF. The CDR3, as DNA: TGTGCCAGCAGCTTCGAGACCGATACGCAGTATTTT.

V usage is TRBV23-1 and J usage is TRBJ2-2; 9 nucleotides agree with TRBD1. TRBV23-1 is an ORF for which the function is uncertain. There are 18 residues in the CDR3. The V segment lost 6 bases and the J segment 7 bases; nucleotides outside the gene matches: 18. The DNA for the CDR3 is TGCGCCAGCAGCCTGGTCGGGGGACAGGGTGTAGTAGGCGGGGAGCTGTTTTTT. Amino acid sequence: CASSLVGGQGVVGGELFF.

The chain joins TRBV10-3 to TRBJ1-3; D perhaps matches TRBD1 (6 bases). The CDR3 spans 16 residues. Trimming stripped 7 bases from V and 0 bases from J, with 16 bases between. Looked up from germline, CDR1 is ENHRY and CDR2 is SYGVKD. CDR3 in amino acids: CAIMGRTDHSGNTIYF. The CDR3 DNA reads TGTGCCATCATGGGAAGGACAGACCACTCTGGAAACACCATATATTTT.

The chain carries TRBV6-1 and TRBJ2-3, with 10 bases that match TRBD2. This CDR3 is built from 18 residues. Germline V lookup: CDR1 MNHNS, CDR2 SASEGT. Trimming took 0 bases from V and 6 from J; bases not matched to a gene: 12. For the CDR3, the DNA is TGTGCCAGCAGTGAAGCGGTAATAGCGGGGGGCCGGGTGGATACGCAGTATTTT. This gives the protein CASSEAVIAGGRVDTQYF.

This clonotype came up many times. The CDR3 loop is CASSQDSSQETQYF. CDR3 DNA: TGTGCCAGCAGTCAGGACAGTAGCCAAGAGACCCAGTACTTC. The J gene is TRBJ2-5, the V gene TRBV28; weak D call: TRBD1 (6 bases). The CDR3 extends over 14 amino acids. Germline lookup yields CDR1 MDHEN and CDR2 SYDVKM. Deletions cut 5 bases from V and 1 base from J, with 11 bases between.

This clonotype was counted at least ten times. The rearrangement joins TRBV9 to TRBJ2-3, with 7 bases lining up with TRBD1. The V gene's germline CDR1 is SGDLS and CDR2 YYNGEE. The CDR3 runs 16 residues. Unmatched junction bases numbered 6, after V lost 0 bases and J lost 2 bases. CDR3 nucleotide sequence: TGTGCCAGCAGCGTAGAAGGCAGGGGGTTCACAGATACGCAGTATTTT. Amino acids: CASSVEGRGFTDTQYF. Full variable domain (rest looked up from reference TRBV9 and TRBJ2-3): DSGVTQTPKHLITATGQRVTLRCSPRSGDLSVYWYQQSLDQGLQFLIQYYNGEERAKGNILERFSAQQFPDLHSELNLSSLELGDSALYFCASSVEGRGFTDTQYFGPGTRLTVL.

This clonotype showed up just a few times. The chain uses TRBV6-5 and TRBJ2-5; D not certain. Trimming pared 4 bases from V and 1 base from J, leaving 13 bases between. Germline lookup yields CDR1 MNHEY and CDR2 SVGAGI. This CDR3 has 15 residues. The CDR3 spells CASSWQDGSQETQYF. CDR3 bases: TGTGCCAGCAGTTGGCAGGACGGCAGCCAAGAGACCCAGTACTTC.

This clonotype was recorded at least ten times. The chain uses TRBV29-1 and TRBJ2-1; TRBD2 agrees at 9 bases. CDR3 size: 14 residues. With V trimmed by 5 bases and J by 10 bases, 12 bases remained unmatched. Per the germline V gene, CDR1 is SQVTM and CDR2 is ANQGSEA. The CDR3 region is CSVLSGSSVWEQFF. CDR3 nucleotides: TGCAGCGTTCTTAGCGGGAGTTCTGTTTGGGAGCAGTTCTTC.

This clonotype was seen repeatedly, ten times or more. The chain employs TRBV10-2 and TRBJ2-7; 8 bases are a match to TRBD1. V lost 6 bases, J lost 3 bases, and 7 bases stayed unmatched. The CDR3 totals 14 residues. Germline V gene data show CDR1 as WSHSY and CDR2 as SAAADI. In nucleotides, the CDR3 is TGCGCCAGCAGCTATCGGACAGGGAGCTACGAGCAGTACTTC. This encodes CASSYRTGSYEQYF.

This clonotype was detected a few times. The gene calls are TRBV10-3 and TRBJ2-5; a weak D match, TRBD1 (6 bases). The germline V gene encodes CDR1 ENHRY and CDR2 SYGVKD. The CDR3 is 15 residues long. V shed 4 bases and J shed 1 base, with 13 bases lying between them. The CDR3 loop is CAISGSRGIQETQYF. DNA of the CDR3: TGTGCCATCAGTGGAAGCAGGGGTATCCAAGAGACCCAGTACTTC.

As for this clonotype: A read error is possible here, since a much larger clone lies one base away. The CDR3 does not end in the conserved phenylalanine or tryptophan, so this is likely a read error. The chain joins TRBV10-2 to TRBJ2-1, with 7 bases matching TRBD2. V lost 8 bases and J lost 3; bases outside the gene matches: 7. Germline-derived CDR1 and CDR2 are WSHSY and SAAADI. This CDR3 is 14 amino acids long. The CDR3 loop reads CASGDYLNYNEQFL. The CDR3 nucleotides read TGCGCCAGCGGGGACTATTTGAACTACAATGAGCAGTTCCTC.